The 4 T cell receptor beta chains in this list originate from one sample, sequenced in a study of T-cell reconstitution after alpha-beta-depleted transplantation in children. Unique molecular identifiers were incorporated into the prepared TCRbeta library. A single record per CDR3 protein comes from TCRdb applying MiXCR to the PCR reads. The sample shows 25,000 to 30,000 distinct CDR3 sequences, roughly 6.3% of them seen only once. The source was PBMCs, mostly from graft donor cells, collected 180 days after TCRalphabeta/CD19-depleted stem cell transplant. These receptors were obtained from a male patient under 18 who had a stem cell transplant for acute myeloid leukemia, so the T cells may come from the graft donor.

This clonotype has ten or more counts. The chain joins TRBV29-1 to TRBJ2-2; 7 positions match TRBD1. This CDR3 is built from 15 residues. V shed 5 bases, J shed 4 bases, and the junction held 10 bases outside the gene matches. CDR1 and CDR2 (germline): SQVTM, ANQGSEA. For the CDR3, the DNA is TGCAGCGTTTTTGGCCAGGGGGATAGCACCGGGGAGCTGTTTTTT. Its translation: CSVFGQGDSTGELFF.

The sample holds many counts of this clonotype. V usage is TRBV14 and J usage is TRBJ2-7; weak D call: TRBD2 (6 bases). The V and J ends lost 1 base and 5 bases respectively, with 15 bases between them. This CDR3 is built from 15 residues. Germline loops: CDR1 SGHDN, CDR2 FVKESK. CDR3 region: CASSQGRVPSHEQYF. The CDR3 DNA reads TGTGCCAGCAGCCAAGGGAGGGTTCCGTCCCACGAGCAGTACTTC. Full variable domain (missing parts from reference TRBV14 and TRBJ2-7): EAGVTQFPSHSVIEKGQTVTLRCDPISGHDNLYWYRRVMGKEIKFLLHFVKESKQDESGMPNNRFLAERTGGTYSTLKVQPAELEDSGVYFCASSQGRVPSHEQYFGPGTRLTVT.

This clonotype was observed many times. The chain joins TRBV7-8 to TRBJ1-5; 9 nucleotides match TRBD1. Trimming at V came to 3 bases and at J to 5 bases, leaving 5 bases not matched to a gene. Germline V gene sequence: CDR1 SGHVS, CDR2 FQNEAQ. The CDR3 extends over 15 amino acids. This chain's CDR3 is CASSFTGGADQPQHF. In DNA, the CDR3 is TGTGCCAGCAGCTTCACAGGGGGCGCAGATCAGCCCCAGCATTTT. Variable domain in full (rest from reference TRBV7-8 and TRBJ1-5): GAGVSQSPRYKVAKRGQDVALRCDPISGHVSLFWYQQALGQGPEFLTYFQNEAQLDKSGLPSDRFFAERPEGSVSTLKIQRTQQEDSAVYLCASSFTGGADQPQHFGDGTRLSIL.

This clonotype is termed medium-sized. The chain's CDR3 is CSASQRLADSYEQYF. The CDR3 DNA follows: TGCAGTGCTAGCCAAAGACTAGCGGACTCCTACGAGCAGTACTTC. This chain joins TRBV20-1 and TRBJ2-7; 9 bases are shared with TRBD2. V was clipped by 3 bases and J by 0 bases; unmatched bases: 6. This CDR3 is built from 15 residues. Germline V CDR1 and CDR2: DFQATT, SNEGSKA (reference sequence).